This T cell receptor (beta chain) was observed in a study of regulatory T cells in long-lasting Graves disease. Study results and caveats: Newly diagnosed disease favored TRBV20-1 and TRBJ2-1 over persistent disease.

Time point given: persistent/refractory GD, antithyroid drugs over 5 years with positive TRAb. PBMC-derived RNA was used for the TCR library. Deletions cut 6 bases from V and 5 bases from J, with 11 bases between. The V gene's germline CDR1 is MDHEN and CDR2 SYDVKM. The CDR3 spans 13 residues. Through Arm-PCR of CDR3 regions and iRepertoire HTBI primers, TCR beta libraries were built. Each CDR3 protein gets one entry after TCRdb re-called the multiplex PCR reads with MiXCR. The data hold approximately 500,000 distinct CDR3 sequences, with approximately 21% observed a single time. This clonotype was detected only a few times. Its specificity is not known.

This TCR came from a female donor with Graves disease. V gene TRBV28 combines with J gene TRBJ2-4; the D call may be TRBD1 or TRBD2 (5 bases each). This specimen was peripheral blood mononuclear cells (PBMCs), taken when the disease was refractory, from a patient treated with antithyroid drugs. The CDR3 region is CASSPGGENIQYF. The CDR3 region has the DNA TGTGCCAGCAGCCCTGGGGGTGAAAACATTCAGTACTTC.